This T cell receptor (beta chain) was sequenced for a study of shared clonotypes between healthy human individuals. Study conclusions and caveats: Limited genetic and exposure-history diversity came from having few donors.

CDR1 and CDR2 from the germline V gene are LNHNV and YYDKDF (reference sequence). The V end lost 0 bases, the J end lost 14 bases, and 17 bases lay between the germline ends. The CDR3 sequence is 15 residues long. Unsorted PBMC DNA was run through sequencing on ten immunoSEQ deep assay plates. Clones were read by immunoSEQ multiplex PCR, and TCRdb kept only the in-frame ones, dropping some. Among approximately 500,000 clones, 60% to 85% were seen once, and the ten largest hold under 15%. Details on this clone: Its target is not known.

The V call is TRBV15, the J call TRBJ1-6; D is unresolved. The receptor's source is a woman between 40 and 50 years old in good health. Some clones in this sample may be carry-over from other donors' samples. The specimen was PBMCs. CDR3 region: CATSRDRRPEEALHF. CDR3 bases: TGTGCCACCAGCAGAGATCGGAGACCAGAGGAGGCCCTCCACTTT.